This T cell receptor (beta chain) originates from a study of blood T cell repertoires in COVID-19. Across the whole study: The United States, Italy and Spain supplied acute and convalescent COVID-19 samples. T cells, B-cell-depleted T cells, or PBMCs provided the cDNA or gDNA that served as material.

Per the original data handling: For nucleated cells, counts were estimated from reference gene primer amplification. Libraries were prepared by immunoSEQ multiplex PCR; TCRdb keeps only in-frame clonotypes and omits some of them. V and J calls and clone size are given by that table; D and trimming were obtained from the DNA. Seen here are about 82,000 clones, about 86% observed once, and the top ten hold approximately 15%. The receptor was isolated from a woman in her sixties with acute or convalescent COVID-19. Sample: peripheral blood.

CDR3 in amino acids: CASSERYEQYF. CDR3 coding DNA: TGTGCCAGCAGCGAGCGATACGAGCAGTACTTC. The V gene is TRBV3-1 (or the pseudogene TRBV3-2), the J gene TRBJ2-7; no clear D gene. This CDR3 is built from 11 residues. CDR1 and CDR2 (germline): LGHDT, YNNKEL (reference sequence). V was cut by 5 bases and J by 4 bases, with 6 bases left in between.